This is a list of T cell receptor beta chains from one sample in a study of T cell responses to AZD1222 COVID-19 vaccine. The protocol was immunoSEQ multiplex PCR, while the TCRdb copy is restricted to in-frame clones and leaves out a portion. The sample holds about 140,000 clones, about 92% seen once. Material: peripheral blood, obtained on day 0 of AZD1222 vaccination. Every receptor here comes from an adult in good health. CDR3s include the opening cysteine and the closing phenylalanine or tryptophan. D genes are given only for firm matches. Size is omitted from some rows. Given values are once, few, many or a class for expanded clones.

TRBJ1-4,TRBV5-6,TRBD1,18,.,CASSAPGTGGVSGEKLFF,TGTGCCAGCAGCGCCCCCGGGACAGGGGGCGTTTCTGGGGAAAAACTGTTTTTT
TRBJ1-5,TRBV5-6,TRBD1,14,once,CASSLQGRNQPQHF,TGTGCCAGCAGTTTACAGGGGAGGAATCAGCCCCAGCATTTT
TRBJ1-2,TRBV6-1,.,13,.,CASSEEGNYGYTF,TGTGCCAGCAGTGAAGAGGGGAACTATGGCTACACCTTC
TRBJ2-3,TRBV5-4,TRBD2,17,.,CASSQWTSGGSTDTQYF,TGTGCCAGCAGCCAATGGACTAGCGGGGGGAGCACAGATACGCAGTATTTT
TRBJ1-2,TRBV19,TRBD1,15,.,CASSIPAQGARGYTF,TGTGCCAGTAGTATCCCCGCACAGGGGGCGCGGGGCTACACCTTC
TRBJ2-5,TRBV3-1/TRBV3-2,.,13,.,CASSHGTQETQYF,TGTGCCAGCAGCCATGGTACTCAAGAGACCCAGTACTTC
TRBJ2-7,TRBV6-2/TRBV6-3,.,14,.,CASSYGAGVYEQYF,TGTGCCAGCAGTTACGGGGCAGGGGTGTACGAGCAGTACTTC
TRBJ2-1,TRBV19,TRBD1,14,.,CASRPTGFYNEQFF,TGTGCCAGTAGACCGACAGGGTTCTACAATGAGCAGTTCTTC
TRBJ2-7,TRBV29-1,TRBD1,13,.,CSIRQGLSYEQYF,TGCAGCATCAGACAGGGATTGTCCTACGAGCAGTACTTC
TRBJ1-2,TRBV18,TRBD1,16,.,CASSVEPGQGNYGYTF,TGTGCCAGCTCAGTGGAACCGGGACAGGGGAACTATGGCTACACCTTC
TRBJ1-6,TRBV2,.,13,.,CASSGLNNSPLHF,TGTGCCAGCTCGGGACTGAATAATTCACCCCTCCACTTT
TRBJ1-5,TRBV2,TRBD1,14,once,CASQGDSSNQPQHF,TGTGCCAGCCAGGGGGACAGTAGCAATCAGCCCCAGCATTTT
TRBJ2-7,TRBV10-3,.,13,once,CAISERSDYEQYF,TGTGCCATCAGTGAGAGGTCGGATTACGAGCAGTACTTC
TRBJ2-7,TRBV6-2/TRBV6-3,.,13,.,CASSFLGVYEQYF,TGTGCCAGCAGTTTCCTCGGGGTGTACGAGCAGTACTTC
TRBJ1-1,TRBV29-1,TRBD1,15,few,CSVATHRGGGTEAFF,TGCAGCGTTGCGACTCACAGGGGCGGGGGAACTGAAGCTTTCTTT
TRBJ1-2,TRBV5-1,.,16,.,CASSPRTLGLNYGYTF,TGCGCCAGCAGCCCGAGGACCCTAGGGCTTAACTATGGCTACACCTTC
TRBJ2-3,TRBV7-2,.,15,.,CASGLRWGSTDTQYF,TGTGCCAGCGGCCTACGTTGGGGTAGCACAGATACGCAGTATTTT